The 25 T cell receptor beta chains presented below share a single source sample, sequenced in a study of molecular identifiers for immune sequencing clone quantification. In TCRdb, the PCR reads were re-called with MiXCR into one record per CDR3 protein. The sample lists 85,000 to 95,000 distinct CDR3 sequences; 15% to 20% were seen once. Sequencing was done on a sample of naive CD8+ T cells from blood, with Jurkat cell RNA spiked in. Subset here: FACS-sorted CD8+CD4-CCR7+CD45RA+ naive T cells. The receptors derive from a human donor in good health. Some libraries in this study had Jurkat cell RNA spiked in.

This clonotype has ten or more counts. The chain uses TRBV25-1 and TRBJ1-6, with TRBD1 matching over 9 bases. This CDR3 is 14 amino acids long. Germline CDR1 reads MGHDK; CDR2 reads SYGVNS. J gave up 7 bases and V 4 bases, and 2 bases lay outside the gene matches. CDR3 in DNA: TGTGCCAGCAGTGCCACAGGGGGCAATTCACCCCTCCACTTT. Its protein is CASSATGGNSPLHF.

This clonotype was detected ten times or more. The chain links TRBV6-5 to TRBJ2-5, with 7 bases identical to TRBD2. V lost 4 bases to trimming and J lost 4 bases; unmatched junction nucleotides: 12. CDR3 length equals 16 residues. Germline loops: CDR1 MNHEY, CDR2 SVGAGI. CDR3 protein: CASSSFRGRSGETQYF. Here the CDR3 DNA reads TGTGCCAGCAGTTCCTTTCGCGGGAGAAGTGGAGAGACCCAGTACTTC.

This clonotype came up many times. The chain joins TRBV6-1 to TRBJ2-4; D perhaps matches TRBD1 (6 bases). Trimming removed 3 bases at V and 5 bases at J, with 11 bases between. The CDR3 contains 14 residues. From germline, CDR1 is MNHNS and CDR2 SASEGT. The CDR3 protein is CASSEDSFQNIQYF. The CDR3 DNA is TGTGCCAGCAGTGAGGACAGTTTTCAAAACATTCAGTACTTC.

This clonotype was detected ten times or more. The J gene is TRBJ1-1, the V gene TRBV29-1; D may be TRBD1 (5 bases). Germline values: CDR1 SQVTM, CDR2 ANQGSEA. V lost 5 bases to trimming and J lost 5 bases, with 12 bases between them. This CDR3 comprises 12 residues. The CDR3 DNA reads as TGCAGCGTTCTGAGGGGATCAACTGAAGCTTTCTTT. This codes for CSVLRGSTEAFF.

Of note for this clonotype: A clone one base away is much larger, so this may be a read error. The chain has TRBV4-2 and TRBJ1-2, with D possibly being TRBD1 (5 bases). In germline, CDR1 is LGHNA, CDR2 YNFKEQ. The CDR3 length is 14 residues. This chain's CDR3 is CASSQVGTNYGHTF. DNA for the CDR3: TGTGCCAGCAGCCAAGTAGGGACTAACTATGGCCACACCTTC.

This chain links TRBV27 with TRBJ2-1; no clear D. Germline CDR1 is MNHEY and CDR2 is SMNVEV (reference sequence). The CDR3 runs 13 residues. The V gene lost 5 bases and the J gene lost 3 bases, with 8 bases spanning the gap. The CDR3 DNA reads TGTGCCAGCAGTCCCCCGGGCTACAATGAGCAGTTCTTC. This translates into CASSPPGYNEQFF.

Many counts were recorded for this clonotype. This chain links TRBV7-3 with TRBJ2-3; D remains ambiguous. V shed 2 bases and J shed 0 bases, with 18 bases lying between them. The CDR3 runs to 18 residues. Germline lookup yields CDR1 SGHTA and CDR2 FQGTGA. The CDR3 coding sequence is TGTGCCAGCAGCTTATATGGTCCAACGGGTTCTAGCACAGATACGCAGTATTTT. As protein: CASSLYGPTGSSTDTQYF.

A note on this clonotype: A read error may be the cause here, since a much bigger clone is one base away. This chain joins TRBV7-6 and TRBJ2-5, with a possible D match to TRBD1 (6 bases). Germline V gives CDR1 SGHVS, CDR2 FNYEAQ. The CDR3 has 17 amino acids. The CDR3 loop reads CARRKWSDSRSDGTQYF. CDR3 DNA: TGTGCCCGCAGGAAATGGTCGGACAGCCGAAGTGATGGGACCCAGTACTTC.

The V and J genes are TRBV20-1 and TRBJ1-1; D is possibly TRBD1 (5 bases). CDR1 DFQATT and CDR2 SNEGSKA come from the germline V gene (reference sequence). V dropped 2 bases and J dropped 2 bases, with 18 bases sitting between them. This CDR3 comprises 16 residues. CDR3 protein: CSARTPSGQLNTEAFF. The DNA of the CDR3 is TGCAGTGCTAGAACCCCCTCGGGGCAGTTAAACACTGAAGCTTTCTTT.

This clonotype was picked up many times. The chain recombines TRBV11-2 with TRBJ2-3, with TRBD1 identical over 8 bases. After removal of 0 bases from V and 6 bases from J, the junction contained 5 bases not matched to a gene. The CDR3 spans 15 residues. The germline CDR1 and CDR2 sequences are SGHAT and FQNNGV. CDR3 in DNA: TGTGCCAGCAGCTTAGAACAGGGGGTAGTGGATACGCAGTATTTT. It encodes CASSLEQGVVDTQYF.

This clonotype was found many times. CDR3 bases: TGTGCCAGCAGCTTAGGGGCAGGAAACACAGATACGCAGTATTTT. It specifies CASSLGAGNTDTQYF. The chain recombines TRBV6-5 with TRBJ2-3, with TRBD1 as a possible D gene (5 bases). V lost 6 bases and J lost 2, with 15 bases in between. Germline CDR1 reads MNHEY; CDR2 reads SVGAGI. CDR3 size: 15 residues.

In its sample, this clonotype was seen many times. CDR3: CASSYSRTAYEQYF. The CDR3 bases are TGTGCCAGCAGTTACTCGAGGACAGCCTACGAGCAGTACTTC. The chain uses TRBV6-5 and TRBJ2-7; a weak D match, TRBD1 (6 bases). This CDR3 is 14 amino acids long. The V and J ends lost 0 bases and 2 bases respectively, with 8 bases between them. CDR1 is MNHEY and CDR2 is SVGAGI in the germline V gene.

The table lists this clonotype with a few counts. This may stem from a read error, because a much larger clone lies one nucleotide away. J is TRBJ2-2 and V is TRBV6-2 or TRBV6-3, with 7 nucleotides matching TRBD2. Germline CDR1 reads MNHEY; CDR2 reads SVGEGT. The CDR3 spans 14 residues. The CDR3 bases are TGTGCCTGCAGTTGGGGGGGATTCACCGGGGAGCTGTTTTTT. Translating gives CACSWGGFTGELFF.

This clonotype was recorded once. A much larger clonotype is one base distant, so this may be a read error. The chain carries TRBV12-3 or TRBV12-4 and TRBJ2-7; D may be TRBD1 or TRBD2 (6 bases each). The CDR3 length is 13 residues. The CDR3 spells CSSSYGGPYEQYF. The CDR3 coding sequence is TGTTCCAGCAGTTACGGGGGCCCCTACGAGCAGTACTTC.

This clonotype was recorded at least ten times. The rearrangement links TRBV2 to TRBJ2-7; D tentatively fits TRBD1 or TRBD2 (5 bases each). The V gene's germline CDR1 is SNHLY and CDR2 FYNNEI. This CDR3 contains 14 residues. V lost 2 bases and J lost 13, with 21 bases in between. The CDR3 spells CASSEWGTGQEAYF. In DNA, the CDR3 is TGTGCCAGCAGTGAATGGGGGACGGGCCAGGAGGCATACTTC.

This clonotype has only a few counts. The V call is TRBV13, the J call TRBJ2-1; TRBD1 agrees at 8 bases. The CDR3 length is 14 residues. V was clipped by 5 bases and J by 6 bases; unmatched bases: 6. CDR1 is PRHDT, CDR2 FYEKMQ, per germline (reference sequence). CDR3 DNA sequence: TGTGCCAGCAGCACATGGGACAGGCCCAATGAGCAGTTCTTC. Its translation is CASSTWDRPNEQFF.

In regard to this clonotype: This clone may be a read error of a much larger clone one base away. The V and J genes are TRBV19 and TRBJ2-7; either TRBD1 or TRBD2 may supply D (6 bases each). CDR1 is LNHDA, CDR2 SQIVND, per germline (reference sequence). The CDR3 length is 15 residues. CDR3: CTSSIGGYGSYEQYF. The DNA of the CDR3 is TGTACCAGTAGTATCGGGGGCTACGGTAGCTACGAGCAGTACTTC.

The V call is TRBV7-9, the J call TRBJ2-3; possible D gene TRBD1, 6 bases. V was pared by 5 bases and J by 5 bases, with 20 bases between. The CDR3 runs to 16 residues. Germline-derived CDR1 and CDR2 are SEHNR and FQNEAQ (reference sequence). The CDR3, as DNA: TGTGCCAGCAGCCGAGAAACTCAGGGGCGCGAAGATACGCAGTATTTT. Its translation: CASSRETQGREDTQYF.

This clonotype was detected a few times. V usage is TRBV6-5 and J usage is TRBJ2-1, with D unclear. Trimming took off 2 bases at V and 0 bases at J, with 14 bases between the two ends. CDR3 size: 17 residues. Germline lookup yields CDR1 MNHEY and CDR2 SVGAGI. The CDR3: CASSYGGPAGSYNEQFF. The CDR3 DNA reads TGTGCCAGCAGTTACGGTGGTCCAGCCGGCTCCTACAATGAGCAGTTCTTC.

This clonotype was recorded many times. This CDR3 reads CASKPTRDKFYTGELFF. CDR3 in DNA: TGTGCCAGCAAACCAACCCGGGACAAGTTTTACACCGGGGAGCTGTTTTTT. The chain joins TRBV11-2 to TRBJ2-2, with a weak D call TRBD1 (6 bases). The CDR3 spans 17 residues. Germline CDR1 reads SGHAT; CDR2 reads FQNNGV. The V gene lost 7 bases and the J gene lost 3 bases, with 21 bases spanning the gap.

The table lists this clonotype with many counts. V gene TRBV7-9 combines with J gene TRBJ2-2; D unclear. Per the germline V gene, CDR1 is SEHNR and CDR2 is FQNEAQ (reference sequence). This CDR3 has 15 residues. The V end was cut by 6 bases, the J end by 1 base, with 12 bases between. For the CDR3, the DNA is TGTGCCAGCAGAAACAGCTTCCTGAACACCGGGGAGCTGTTTTTT. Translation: CASRNSFLNTGELFF.

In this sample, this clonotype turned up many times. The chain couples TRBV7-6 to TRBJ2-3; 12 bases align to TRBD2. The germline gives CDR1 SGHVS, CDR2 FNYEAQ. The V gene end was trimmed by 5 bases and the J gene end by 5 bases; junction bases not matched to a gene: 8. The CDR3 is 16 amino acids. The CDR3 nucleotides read TGTGCCAGCAGCCCCTGGCTAGCGGGAGGGGGAGATACGCAGTATTTT. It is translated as CASSPWLAGGGDTQYF. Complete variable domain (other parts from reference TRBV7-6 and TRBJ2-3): GAGVSQSPRYKVTKRGQDVALRCDPISGHVSLYWYRQALGQGPEFLTYFNYEAQQDKSGLPNDRFSAERPEGSISTLTIQRTEQRDSAMYRCASSPWLAGGGDTQYFGPGTRLTVL.

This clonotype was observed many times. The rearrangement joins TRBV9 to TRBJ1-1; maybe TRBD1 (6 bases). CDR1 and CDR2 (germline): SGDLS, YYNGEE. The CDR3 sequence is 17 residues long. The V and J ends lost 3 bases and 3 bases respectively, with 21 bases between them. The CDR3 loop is CASSAKTTGMRDTEAFF. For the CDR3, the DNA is TGTGCCAGCAGCGCTAAAACAACAGGGATGAGGGACACTGAAGCTTTCTTT. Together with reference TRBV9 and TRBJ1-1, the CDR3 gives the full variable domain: DSGVTQTPKHLITATGQRVTLRCSPRSGDLSVYWYQQSLDQGLQFLIQYYNGEERAKGNILERFSAQQFPDLHSELNLSSLELGDSALYFCASSAKTTGMRDTEAFFGQGTRLTVV.

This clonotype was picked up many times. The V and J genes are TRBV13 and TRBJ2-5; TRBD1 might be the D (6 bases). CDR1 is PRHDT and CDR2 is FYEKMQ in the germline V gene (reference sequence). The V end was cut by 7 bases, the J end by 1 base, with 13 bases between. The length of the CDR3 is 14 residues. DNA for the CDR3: TGTGCCAGCAACTTGGGGGCCAGCCAAGAGACCCAGTACTTC. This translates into CASNLGASQETQYF. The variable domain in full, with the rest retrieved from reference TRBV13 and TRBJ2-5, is AAGVIQSPRHLIKEKRETATLKCYPIPRHDTVYWYQQGPGQDPQFLISFYEKMQSDKGSIPDRFSAQQFSDYHSELNMSSLELGDSALYFCASNLGASQETQYFGPGTRLLVL.

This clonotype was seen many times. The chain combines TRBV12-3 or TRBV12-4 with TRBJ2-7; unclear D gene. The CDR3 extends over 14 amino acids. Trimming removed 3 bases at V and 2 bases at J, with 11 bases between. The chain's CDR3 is CASSLGGAPYEQYF. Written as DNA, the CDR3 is TGTGCCAGCAGTTTGGGCGGAGCCCCCTACGAGCAGTACTTC.